The 30 T cell receptor beta chains reported below all come from one sample, sequenced in a study of response to subunit inactivated influenza vaccine. TCRdb processed the RT-PCR reads anew with MiXCR; each CDR3 protein has one entry. The sample consists of around 710,000 distinct CDR3 sequences, approximately 13% of them appearing once. The source material was PBMCs from blood, sampled approximately 15 days before vaccination. These receptors came from a man in his forties or fifties who received an inactivated influenza vaccine.

This clonotype was seen a few times. V is TRBV5-1 and J is TRBJ2-4; D may be TRBD1 (6 bases). Germline V gives CDR1 SGHRS, CDR2 YFSETQ. The CDR3 runs 16 residues. Trimming stripped 0 bases from V and 6 bases from J, with 16 bases between. The CDR3 region has the DNA TGCGCCAGCAGCTTGGCCGTGGGGGCGATCCTAAACATTCAGTACTTC. This sequence encodes CASSLAVGAILNIQYF.

In its sample, this clonotype was seen a few times. Possible read error: a much larger clone is one base away. This chain uses TRBV20-1 with TRBJ2-1; TRBD2 agrees at 10 bases. CDR1 is DFQATT, CDR2 SNEGSKA, per germline (reference sequence). J gave up 4 bases and V 0 bases, and 3 bases lay outside the gene matches. The CDR3 spans 15 residues. Here the CDR3 DNA reads TGCAGTGCTAGAGACCTAGCGGGAGCTTACAATGAGCAGTTCTTC. This gives the protein CSARDLAGAYNEQFF.

To note about this clonotype: Just one base apart from a much larger clone, this may be a read error. The CDR3 DNA is TGCGCCAGCAGCCACACCACGGAACTAGCTCGCAATGAGCAGTTCTTC. Protein sequence: CASSHTTELARNEQFF. The chain links TRBV4-1 to TRBJ2-1; maybe TRBD2 (6 bases). The germline V and J ends were trimmed by 3 bases and 6 bases, with 18 bases remaining between them. The CDR3 contains 16 residues. The germline V gene encodes CDR1 MGHRA and CDR2 YSYEKL.

V is TRBV4-3 and J is TRBJ2-1; no clear D gene. Trimming pared 0 bases from V and 4 bases from J, leaving 10 bases between. The CDR3 consists of 15 residues. In germline, CDR1 is LGHNA, CDR2 YSLEER. The CDR3 DNA follows: TGCGCCAGCAGCCAAGATCGGTTAGCTTACAATGAGCAGTTCTTC. Translation gives CASSQDRLAYNEQFF.

This clonotype has a handful of counts. CDR3 in amino acids: CASSWEADSNQPQHF. The CDR3 DNA follows: TGTGCCAGCAGCTGGGAGGCGGATAGCAATCAGCCCCAGCATTTT. V gene TRBV7-8 combines with J gene TRBJ1-5; D gene uncertain. The germline V gene has CDR1 SGHVS and CDR2 FQNEAQ. This CDR3 comprises 15 residues. V was trimmed by 4 bases and J by 0 bases, leaving 10 bases between them.

The gene calls are TRBV7-2 and TRBJ1-1; D is unresolved. CDR1 SGHTA and CDR2 FQGNSA come from the germline V gene. With 4 bases removed from V and 1 base from J, the gap between germline ends came to 13 bases. This CDR3 spans 15 amino acids. Here the CDR3 reads CASSYGAEGNTEAFF. In DNA form, the CDR3 reads TGTGCCAGCAGCTACGGAGCAGAGGGGAACACTGAAGCTTTCTTT.

This clonotype came up a few times. This chain uses TRBV20-1 with TRBJ2-7; perhaps TRBD2 as D (6 bases). Germline lookup yields CDR1 DFQATT and CDR2 SNEGSKA (reference sequence). V dropped 2 bases and J dropped 3 bases, with 14 bases sitting between them. The CDR3 is 14 amino acids. The CDR3 DNA reads as TGCAGTGCTAGAACGCGGGACTGGAACTACGAGCAGTACTTC. This sequence encodes CSARTRDWNYEQYF.

The rearrangement joins TRBV6-5 to TRBJ2-3; D is undetermined. The V gene's germline CDR1 is MNHEY and CDR2 SVGAGI. Trimming shortened V by 2 bases and J by 1 base, and 13 bases separated the two germline ends. The CDR3 is made up of 16 amino acids. This chain's CDR3 is CASSYGMDVGTDTQYF. In nucleotides, the CDR3 is TGTGCCAGCAGTTACGGTATGGACGTAGGCACAGATACGCAGTATTTT.

This CDR3 is CASSGVGDTEAFF. In DNA form, the CDR3 reads TGTGCCAGCAGTGGGGTGGGGGACACTGAAGCTTTCTTT. This chain joins TRBV25-1 and TRBJ1-1; D is perhaps TRBD1 (5 bases). The ends were cut back, 4 bases at V and 3 bases at J, with 9 bases in the middle. Germline assignment: CDR1 MGHDK and CDR2 SYGVNS. The CDR3 is made up of 13 amino acids. The full variable domain, its missing parts supplied by reference TRBV25-1 and TRBJ1-1, is EADIYQTPRYLVIGTGKKITLECSQTMGHDKMYWYQQDPGMELHLIHYSYGVNSTEKGDLSSESTVSRIRTEHFPLTLESARPSHTSQYLCASSGVGDTEAFFGQGTRLTVV.

This clonotype was seen a few times. V is TRBV27 and J is TRBJ2-1, with TRBD2 matching 8 bases. The germline V gene has CDR1 MNHEY and CDR2 SMNVEV (reference sequence). The CDR3 extends over 18 amino acids. J gave up 7 bases and V 5 bases, and 19 bases lay outside the gene matches. The CDR3 loop is CASSHSGTSWSVLNEQFF. The CDR3 DNA is TGTGCCAGCAGTCATTCCGGGACTAGTTGGTCTGTCTTAAATGAGCAGTTCTTC.

The chain joins TRBV28 to TRBJ2-4, with TRBD2 matching 8 bases. There are 18 residues in the CDR3. J gave up 0 bases and V 2 bases, and 9 bases lay outside the gene matches. The germline gives CDR1 MDHEN, CDR2 SYDVKM. The DNA for the CDR3 is TGTGCCAGCAGTTTAACCCCCGGACTAGCTGAAGCCAAAAACATTCAGTACTTC. As protein: CASSLTPGLAEAKNIQYF.

This rearrangement joins TRBV7-8 to TRBJ2-1; TRBD2 agrees at 8 bases. The germline V gene has CDR1 SGHVS and CDR2 FQNEAQ. Trimming removed 5 bases from V and 3 bases from J; junction bases left unmatched: 6. CDR3 length: 15 amino acids. The CDR3 sequence is CASSHEAGVYNEQFF. For the CDR3, the DNA is TGTGCCAGCAGCCACGAAGCGGGAGTCTACAATGAGCAGTTCTTC.

In its sample, this clonotype was seen a few times. J is TRBJ1-5 and V is TRBV3-1; D not certain. The CDR3 is 13 residues long. Trimming took 5 bases from V and 5 from J, leaving 10 bases between them. Germline CDR1 and CDR2: LGHDT and YNNKEL (reference sequence). As DNA, the CDR3 is TGTGCCAGCAGCAGGGAGCAGGATCAGCCCCAGCATTTT. This sequence encodes CASSREQDQPQHF.

For the CDR3, the DNA is TGTGCCAGCAGCAGGTCTAGCGGTTCCTACGAGCAGTACTTC. It translates to CASSRSSGSYEQYF. The rearrangement uses TRBV6-1 and TRBJ2-7; TRBD2 matches 7 bases. The CDR3 is made up of 14 amino acids. Germline V gives CDR1 MNHNS, CDR2 SASEGT. V trimming: 6 bases; J trimming: 1 base; junction bases outside the gene matches: 6.

This clonotype has more than one count but fewer than ten. The V gene is TRBV7-6, the J gene TRBJ2-7, with D unresolved. The CDR3 totals 16 residues. Germline V gene data show CDR1 as SGHVS and CDR2 as FNYEAQ. V dropped 5 bases and J dropped 0 bases, with 17 bases sitting between them. The CDR3 coding sequence is TGTGCCAGCAGCCCCCGAATAGCCGATAGCTCCTACGAGCAGTACTTC. This codes for CASSPRIADSSYEQYF.

The J gene is TRBJ1-6, the V gene TRBV6-1, with a possible D match to TRBD1 (5 bases). This CDR3 contains 15 residues. Deletions cut 6 bases from V and 1 base from J, with 10 bases between. CDR1 is MNHNS, CDR2 SASEGT, per germline. The CDR3 DNA is TGTGCCAGCAGAGAAAGGGGTTCCTATAATTCACCCCTCCACTTT. Encoded protein: CASRERGSYNSPLHF.

In this sample, this clonotype turned up many times. V is TRBV27 and J is TRBJ1-5; TRBD1 agrees at 7 bases. The V gene end was trimmed by 4 bases and the J gene end by 6 bases; junction bases not matched to a gene: 9. The CDR3 spans 15 residues. The germline gives CDR1 MNHEY, CDR2 SMNVEV (reference sequence). The CDR3 here is CASSSGTRGVQPQHF. DNA of the CDR3: TGTGCCAGCAGTTCCGGGACCAGGGGGGTTCAGCCCCAGCATTTT.

In its sample, this clonotype was seen a few times. The CDR3 loop is CASSYSTGVSYEQYF. The CDR3 bases are TGTGCCAGCAGTTACTCGACAGGGGTGAGCTACGAGCAGTACTTC. The chain couples TRBV6-2 or TRBV6-3 to TRBJ2-7; 8 nucleotides align to TRBD1. The CDR3 loop spans 15 amino acids. V dropped 0 bases and J dropped 3; count of bases not matched to a gene: 4. Germline CDR1 is MNHEY and CDR2 is SVGEGT.

The gene calls are TRBV19 and TRBJ2-7, with unresolved D. This CDR3 is built from 10 residues. Trimming shortened V by 8 bases and J by 2 bases, and 4 bases separated the two germline ends. The germline gives CDR1 LNHDA, CDR2 SQIVND (reference sequence). CDR3 loop: CASHPYEQYF. The CDR3 DNA reads TGTGCCAGTCACCCCTACGAGCAGTACTTC.

CDR3 region: CASSPTIRRASTDTQYF. The DNA for the CDR3 is TGTGCCAGCAGCCCGACCATCCGGAGAGCTAGCACAGATACGCAGTATTTT. The chain links TRBV27 to TRBJ2-3; D is unresolved. Germline V gives CDR1 MNHEY, CDR2 SMNVEV (reference sequence). V lost 6 bases and J lost 0, with 19 bases in between. The CDR3 extends over 17 amino acids.

The genes are TRBV4-3 and TRBJ2-5, with 12 nucleotides matching TRBD2. Trimming cost V 0 bases and J 5 bases; bases outside gene matches: 7. This CDR3 is 17 amino acids long. CDR1 is LGHNA and CDR2 is YSLEER in the germline V gene. The DNA of the CDR3 is TGCGCCAGCAGCCAAGATATCGCTAGCGGGGGGGCTGAGACCCAGTACTTC. Translating it yields CASSQDIASGGAETQYF.

The V call is TRBV7-2, the J call TRBJ2-3; 10 bases match TRBD2. The ends lost 4 bases at V and 2 bases at J; junction bases unmatched: 3. CDR1 is SGHTA and CDR2 is FQGNSA in the germline V gene. This CDR3 comprises 15 residues. The CDR3 coding sequence is TGTGCCAGCAGCTCCGGACTAGCGGCCACAGATACGCAGTATTTT. The encoded protein is CASSSGLAATDTQYF.

The V gene is TRBV29-1, the J gene TRBJ1-3; D unresolved. V dropped 1 base and J dropped 2 bases, with 3 bases sitting between them. Germline values: CDR1 SQVTM, CDR2 ANQGSEA. CDR3 length equals 12 residues. The CDR3 loop is CSVEGAGNTIYF. The CDR3 nucleotides read TGCAGCGTTGAAGGCGCTGGAAACACCATATATTTT.

The J gene is TRBJ2-1, the V gene TRBV14; 7 bases align to TRBD2. The CDR3 is made up of 15 amino acids. Trimming cost V 4 bases and J 2 bases; bases outside gene matches: 5. The germline CDR1 and CDR2 sequences are SGHDN and FVKESK. CDR3 coding DNA: TGTGCCAGCAGCCGGGACTACGGCCCCTACAATGAGCAGTTCTTC. It is translated as CASSRDYGPYNEQFF. Based on the CDR3 plus reference TRBV14 and TRBJ2-1, the full variable domain is EAGVTQFPSHSVIEKGQTVTLRCDPISGHDNLYWYRRVMGKEIKFLLHFVKESKQDESGMPNNRFLAERTGGTYSTLKVQPAELEDSGVYFCASSRDYGPYNEQFFGPGTRLTVL.

This clonotype was recorded a few times. This chain connects TRBV24-1 to TRBJ2-3; D call uncertain. V lost 4 bases to trimming and J lost 5 bases, with 9 bases between them. Per the germline V gene, CDR1 is KGHDR and CDR2 is SFDVKD. The CDR3 runs to 13 residues. CDR3: CATSELQRDTQYF. DNA for the CDR3: TGTGCCACCAGTGAACTTCAGAGAGATACGCAGTATTTT.

The rearrangement joins TRBV20-1 to TRBJ2-5; D perhaps matches TRBD2 (6 bases). Germline loops: CDR1 DFQATT, CDR2 SNEGSKA (reference sequence). With 3 bases removed from V and 0 bases from J, the gap between germline ends came to 14 bases. The CDR3 has 15 residues. DNA for the CDR3: TGCAGTGCTAGTATCCGGGGGAGCAACCAAGAGACCCAGTACTTC. Protein product: CSASIRGSNQETQYF.

CDR3: CASSPRQTNQPQHF. CDR3 nucleotide sequence: TGCGCCAGCAGCCCGAGACAGACTAATCAGCCCCAGCATTTT. The chain employs TRBV4-1 and TRBJ1-5; tentative D call: TRBD1 (5 bases). Between the trimmed V and J ends, which lost 4 bases and 4 bases, there was a span of 11 bases. Germline CDR1 MGHRA, CDR2 YSYEKL. This CDR3 region has 14 residues.

The gene calls are TRBV7-9 and TRBJ2-2, with D possibly being TRBD1 (6 bases). The V and J ends lost 5 bases and 7 bases respectively, with 11 bases between them. Germline loops: CDR1 SEHNR, CDR2 FQNEAQ (reference sequence). CDR3 size: 13 residues. The CDR3 here is CASSLLDSGELFF. The DNA for the CDR3 is TGTGCCAGCAGCCTACTGGACAGCGGGGAGCTGTTTTTT.

This chain connects TRBV15 to TRBJ2-3, with D possibly TRBD1 on 6 matching bases. Trimming pared 3 bases from V and 1 base from J, leaving 17 bases between. Germline V gives CDR1 LNHNV, CDR2 YYDKDF (reference sequence). There are 17 residues in the CDR3. Written as DNA, the CDR3 is TGTGCCACCAGCAGTTTAGCCCGGGACATTCGCACAGATACGCAGTATTTT. It codes for CATSSLARDIRTDTQYF.

This clonotype was found many times. J is TRBJ2-1 and V is TRBV29-1, with 11 nucleotides matching TRBD2. V lost 2 bases, J lost 8 bases, and 11 bases stayed unmatched. In germline, CDR1 is SQVTM, CDR2 ANQGSEA. The CDR3 contains 16 residues. This CDR3 reads CSVERGIAGGPHEQFF. CDR3 DNA sequence: TGCAGCGTTGAAAGAGGTATAGCGGGAGGGCCCCATGAGCAGTTCTTC.